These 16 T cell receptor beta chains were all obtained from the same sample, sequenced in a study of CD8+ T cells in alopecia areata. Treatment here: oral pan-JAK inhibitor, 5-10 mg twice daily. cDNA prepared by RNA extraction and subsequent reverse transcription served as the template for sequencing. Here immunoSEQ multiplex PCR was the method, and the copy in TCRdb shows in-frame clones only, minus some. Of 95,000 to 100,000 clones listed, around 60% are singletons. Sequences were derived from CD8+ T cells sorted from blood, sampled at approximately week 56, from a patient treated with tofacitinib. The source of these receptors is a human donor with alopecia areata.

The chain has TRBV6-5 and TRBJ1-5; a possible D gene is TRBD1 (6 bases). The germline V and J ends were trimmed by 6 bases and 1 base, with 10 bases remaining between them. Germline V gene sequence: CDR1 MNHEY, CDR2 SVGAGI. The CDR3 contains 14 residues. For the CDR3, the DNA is TGTGCCAGCAGAACAGGGCACAGCAATCAGCCCCAGCATTTT. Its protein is CASRTGHSNQPQHF.

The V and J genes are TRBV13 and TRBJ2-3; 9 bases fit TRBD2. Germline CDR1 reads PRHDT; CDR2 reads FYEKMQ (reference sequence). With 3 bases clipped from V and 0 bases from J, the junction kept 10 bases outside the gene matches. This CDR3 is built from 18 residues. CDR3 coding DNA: TGTGCCAGCAGCTTTGGGCTAGCGGGGATTACTAGCACAGATACGCAGTATTTT. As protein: CASSFGLAGITSTDTQYF.

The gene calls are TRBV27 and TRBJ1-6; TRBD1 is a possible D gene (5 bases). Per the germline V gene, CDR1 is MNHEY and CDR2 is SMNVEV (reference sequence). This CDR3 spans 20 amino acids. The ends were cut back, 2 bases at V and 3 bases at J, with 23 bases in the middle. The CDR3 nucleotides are TGTGCCAGCAGTTTAGGTCGGGGCCAGGTCCCTGGGGGCTATAATTCACCCCTCCACTTT. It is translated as CASSLGRGQVPGGYNSPLHF.

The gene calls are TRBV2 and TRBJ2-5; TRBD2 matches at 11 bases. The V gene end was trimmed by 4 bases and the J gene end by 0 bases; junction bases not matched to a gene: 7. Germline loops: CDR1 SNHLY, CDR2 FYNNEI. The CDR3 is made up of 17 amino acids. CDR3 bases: TGTGCCAGCAGTGTGCCTAGCGGGGGGTCGTACCAAGAGACCCAGTACTTC. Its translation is CASSVPSGGSYQETQYF.

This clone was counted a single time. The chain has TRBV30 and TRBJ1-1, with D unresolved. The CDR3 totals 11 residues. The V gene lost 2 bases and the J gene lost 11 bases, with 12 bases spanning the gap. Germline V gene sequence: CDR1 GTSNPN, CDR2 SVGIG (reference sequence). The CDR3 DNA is TGTGCCTGGAGTCCCCAACCGGGGGCTTTCTTT. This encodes CAWSPQPGAFF.

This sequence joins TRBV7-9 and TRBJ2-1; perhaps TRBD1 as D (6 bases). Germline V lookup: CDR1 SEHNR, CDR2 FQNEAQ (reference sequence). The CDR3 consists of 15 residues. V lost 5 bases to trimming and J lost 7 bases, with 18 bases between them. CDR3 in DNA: TGTGCCAGCAGCCAACAACAGGGTGAGGCGAATGAGCAGTTCTTC. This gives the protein CASSQQQGEANEQFF.

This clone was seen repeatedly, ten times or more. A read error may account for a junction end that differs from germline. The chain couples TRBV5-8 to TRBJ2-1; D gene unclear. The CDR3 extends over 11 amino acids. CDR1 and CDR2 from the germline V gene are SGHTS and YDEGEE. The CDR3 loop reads CASSDPRSKLF. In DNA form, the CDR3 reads TGTGCCAGCAGCGACCCGAGAAGCAAGCTCTTC.

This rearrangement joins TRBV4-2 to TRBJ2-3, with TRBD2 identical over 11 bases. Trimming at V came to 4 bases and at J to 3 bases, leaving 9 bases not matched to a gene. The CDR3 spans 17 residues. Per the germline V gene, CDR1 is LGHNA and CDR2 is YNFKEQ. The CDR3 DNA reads TGTGCCAGCAGCCCCGAGACCACTAGCGGGGGAACAGATACGCAGTATTTT. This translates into CASSPETTSGGTDTQYF.

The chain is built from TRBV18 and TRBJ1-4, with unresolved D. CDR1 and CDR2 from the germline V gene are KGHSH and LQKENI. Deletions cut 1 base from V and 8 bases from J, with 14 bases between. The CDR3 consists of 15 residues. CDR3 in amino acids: CASSPLQAMGEKLFF. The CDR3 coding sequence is TGTGCCAGCTCACCACTTCAGGCGATGGGGGAAAAACTGTTTTTT.

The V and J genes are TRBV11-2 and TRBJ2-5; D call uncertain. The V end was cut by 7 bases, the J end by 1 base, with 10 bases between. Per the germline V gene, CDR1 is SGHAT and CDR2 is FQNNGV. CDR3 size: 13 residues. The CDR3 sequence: CASTSVPQETQYF. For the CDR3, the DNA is TGTGCCAGCACCTCCGTCCCCCAAGAGACCCAGTACTTC.

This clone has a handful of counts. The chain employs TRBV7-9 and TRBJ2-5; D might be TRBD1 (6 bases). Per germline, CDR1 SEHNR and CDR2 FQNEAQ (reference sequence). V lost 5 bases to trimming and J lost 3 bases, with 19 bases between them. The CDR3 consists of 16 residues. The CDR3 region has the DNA TGTGCCAGCAGCAGTCGCACCGGGACACTAAAAGAGACCCAGTACTTC. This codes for CASSSRTGTLKETQYF.

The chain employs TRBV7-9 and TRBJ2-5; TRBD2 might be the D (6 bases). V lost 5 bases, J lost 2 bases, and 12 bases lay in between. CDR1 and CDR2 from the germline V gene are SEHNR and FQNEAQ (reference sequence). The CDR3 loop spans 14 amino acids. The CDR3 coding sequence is TGTGCCAGCAGCCTCGTGGGGACTCAAGAGACCCAGTACTTC. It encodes CASSLVGTQETQYF.

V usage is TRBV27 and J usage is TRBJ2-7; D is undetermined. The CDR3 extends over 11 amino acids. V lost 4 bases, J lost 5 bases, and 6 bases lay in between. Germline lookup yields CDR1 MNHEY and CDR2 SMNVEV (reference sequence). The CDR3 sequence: CASSSGDEQYF. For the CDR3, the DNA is TGTGCCAGCAGTTCCGGAGACGAGCAGTACTTC.

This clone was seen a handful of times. CDR3 sequence: CASGFSGYNQPQHF. Here the CDR3 DNA reads TGTGCTAGTGGTTTCTCGGGTTACAATCAGCCCCAGCATTTT. The V and J genes are TRBV12-5 and TRBJ1-5; no firm D call. Germline V gene lookup returns CDR1 LGHNT and CDR2 FRNRAP. The CDR3 totals 14 residues. V dropped 3 bases and J dropped 3 bases, with 9 bases sitting between them.

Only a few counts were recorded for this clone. CDR3: CASSRGDEQFF. The CDR3 DNA follows: TGTGCCAGCAGCCGGGGGGATGAGCAGTTCTTC. The rearrangement joins TRBV7-9 to TRBJ2-1; 7 nucleotides match TRBD2. CDR3 length equals 11 residues. CDR1 SEHNR and CDR2 FQNEAQ come from the germline V gene (reference sequence). The ends lost 5 bases at V and 8 bases at J; junction bases unmatched: 0.

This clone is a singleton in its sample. CDR3: CASSPLYPSTDTQYF. The CDR3, as DNA: TGCGCCAGCAGCCCCCTTTACCCTAGCACAGATACGCAGTATTTT. The chain has TRBV5-1 and TRBJ2-3; D call uncertain. With 4 bases removed from V and 0 bases from J, the gap between germline ends came to 12 bases. The V gene's germline CDR1 is SGHRS and CDR2 YFSETQ. This CDR3 contains 15 residues.